What follows are 30 T cell receptor beta chains derived from one specimen sequenced in a study of T-cell memory formation after mild COVID-19. TCRdb fed the 5' RACE reads into MiXCR, producing one record per CDR3 protein. Found here are approximately 300,000 distinct CDR3 sequences, less than 20% of them singletons; the top ten hold over 20%. Sequenced input: PBMCs or a T cell subset sorted from them (not recorded which). These receptors were taken from a man between 18 and 29 years old who had mild COVID-19 (a few samples of this study predate the infection). Cell type and time point are not known.

The chain links TRBV6-5 to TRBJ1-2; a possible D gene is TRBD1 (6 bases). V was cut by 6 bases and J by 0 bases, with 20 bases left in between. Germline CDR1 reads MNHEY; CDR2 reads SVGAGI. CDR3 length: 17 residues. In nucleotides, the CDR3 is TGTGCCAGCAGACCGCGGGGGGGACACCCCTCTAACTATGGCTACACCTTC. Translation gives CASRPRGGHPSNYGYTF.

This clonotype occurred many times. This chain joins TRBV24-1 and TRBJ2-3; D is undetermined. V gave up 1 base and J gave up 6 bases, with 4 bases separating them. The length of the CDR3 is 12 residues. CDR1 is KGHDR, CDR2 SFDVKD, per germline. The CDR3 DNA reads TGTGCCACCAGTGATTTCGCCGATACGCAGTATTTT. Translation: CATSDFADTQYF.

V gene TRBV18 combines with J gene TRBJ1-6, with unresolved D. Trimming took 3 bases from V and 7 from J, leaving 10 bases between them. This CDR3 is built from 14 residues. Germline lookup yields CDR1 KGHSH and CDR2 LQKENI. In nucleotides, the CDR3 is TGTGCCAGCTCACCGACAAACAACAATTCACCCCTCCACTTT. The encoded protein is CASSPTNNNSPLHF.

This clonotype has ten or more counts. This rearrangement joins TRBV15 to TRBJ1-4; no reliable D call. The CDR3 extends over 14 amino acids. CDR1 and CDR2 (germline): LNHNV, YYDKDF (reference sequence). The V end was cut by 1 base, the J end by 11 bases, with 14 bases between. CDR3 in amino acids: CATSRADGRGKLFF. CDR3 bases: TGTGCCACCAGCAGAGCTGATGGACGAGGGAAACTGTTTTTT. The full variable domain, in which reference TRBV15 and TRBJ1-4 provide the parts outside the CDR3, is DAMVIQNPRYQVTQFGKPVTLSCSQTLNHNVMYWYQQKSSQAPKLLFHYYDKDFNNEADTPDNFQSRRPNTSFCFLDIRSPGLGDTAMYLCATSRADGRGKLFFGSGTQLSVL.

This clonotype was seen only a few times. V gene TRBV12-3 or TRBV12-4 combines with J gene TRBJ1-4; D remains ambiguous. V dropped 3 bases and J dropped 8 bases, with 7 bases sitting between them. There are 12 residues in the CDR3. The CDR3 reads CASSFVAEKLFF. The CDR3 DNA sequence: TGTGCCAGCAGTTTTGTAGCCGAAAAACTGTTTTTT.

This clonotype has only a few counts. The genes are TRBV4-1 and TRBJ1-2, with D maybe TRBD1 (5 bases). This CDR3 has 16 residues. The germline V gene encodes CDR1 MGHRA and CDR2 YSYEKL. V lost 2 bases to trimming and J lost 3 bases, with 16 bases between them. The CDR3 DNA follows: TGCGCCAGCAGCCAACCGTGGGGGGACGCACACTATGGCTACACCTTC. It codes for CASSQPWGDAHYGYTF.

This clonotype was picked up many times. CDR3 nucleotides: TGTGCTAGTGGGCCCGGGACCCCTGTTAACACTGAAGCTTTCTTT. It yields the protein CASGPGTPVNTEAFF. This sequence joins TRBV12-5 and TRBJ1-1; D is possibly TRBD1 (5 bases). V lost 6 bases and J 2 bases, leaving 16 bases between the germline ends. The CDR3 covers 15 residues. Per germline, CDR1 LGHNT and CDR2 FRNRAP. Full variable domain (missing parts from reference TRBV12-5 and TRBJ1-1): DARVTQTPRHKVTEMGQEVTMRCQPILGHNTVFWYRQTMMQGLELLAYFRNRAPLDDSGMPKDRFSAEMPDATLATLKIQPSEPRDSAVYFCASGPGTPVNTEAFFGQGTRLTVV.

As for this clonotype: The junction departs from the called germline gene at one end, perhaps through a read error. V is TRBV5-5 and J is TRBJ1-5; weak D call: TRBD1 (5 bases). Germline-derived CDR1 and CDR2 are SGHKS and YYEKEE (reference sequence). This CDR3 spans 15 amino acids. The CDR3 nucleotides read TGTGCCAGCAGACCCACGGGGGGAAGGGGTCAGCCCAAGCATTTT. It specifies CASRPTGGRGQPKHF. The full variable domain, its missing parts supplied by reference TRBV5-5 and TRBJ1-5, is DAGVTQSPTHLIKTRGQQVTLRCSPISGHKSVSWYQQVLGQGPQFIFQYYEKEERGRGNFPDRFSARQFPNYSSELNVNALLLGDSALYLCASRPTGGRGQPKHFGDGTRLSIL.

In its sample, this clonotype was seen a few times. The chain carries TRBV5-1 and TRBJ1-1; D remains ambiguous. V gave up 4 bases and J gave up 1 base, with 14 bases separating them. Germline V gene data show CDR1 as SGHRS and CDR2 as YFSETQ. The CDR3 length is 15 residues. The CDR3 sequence: CASSPRSASNTEAFF. CDR3 nucleotide sequence: TGCGCCAGCAGCCCAAGGTCGGCCTCGAACACTGAAGCTTTCTTT.

This clonotype was detected only a few times. The chain carries TRBV5-4 and TRBJ2-5; 11 nucleotides line up with TRBD2. Germline CDR1 reads SGHNT; CDR2 reads YYREEE (reference sequence). The V gene end was trimmed by 4 bases and the J gene end by 5 bases; junction bases not matched to a gene: 7. The CDR3 contains 15 residues. CDR3 DNA: TGTGCCAGCAGCCGTAGCGGGGGGGCCGGTGAGACCCAGTACTTC. The encoded protein is CASSRSGGAGETQYF.

The chain employs TRBV13 and TRBJ2-7; the D gene could be TRBD1 or TRBD2 (5 bases each). This CDR3 contains 16 residues. Germline assignment: CDR1 PRHDT and CDR2 FYEKMQ (reference sequence). V was trimmed by 2 bases and J by 7 bases, leaving 21 bases between them. This CDR3 is CASSLPPEGRQLEQYF. The DNA for the CDR3 is TGTGCCAGCAGCTTACCCCCAGAGGGACGGCAGTTGGAGCAGTACTTC.

This clonotype was recorded a few times. V is TRBV18 and J is TRBJ1-1, with D tentatively TRBD1 (5 bases). This CDR3 is built from 12 residues. Per the germline V gene, CDR1 is KGHSH and CDR2 is LQKENI. The V gene lost 2 bases and the J gene lost 11 bases, with 12 bases spanning the gap. The CDR3 here is CASSPVRDWAFF. CDR3 coding DNA: TGTGCCAGCTCACCAGTCAGGGATTGGGCTTTCTTT. Variable domain in full (rest from reference TRBV18 and TRBJ1-1): NAGVMQNPRHLVRRRGQEARLRCSPMKGHSHVYWYRQLPEEGLKFMVYLQKENIIDESGMPKERFSAEFPKEGPSILRIQQVVRGDSAAYFCASSPVRDWAFFGQGTRLTVV.

V is TRBV6-2 or TRBV6-3 and J is TRBJ1-2; TRBD1 might be the D (6 bases). The germline V and J ends were trimmed by 4 bases and 7 bases, with 19 bases remaining between them. Germline CDR1 reads MNHEY; CDR2 reads SVGEGT. This CDR3 has 15 residues. The CDR3 bases are TGTGCCAGCAGTTCCCGGACAGAGAGAAGGAGTGGCTACACCTTC. This encodes CASSSRTERRSGYTF.

V usage is TRBV11-2 and J usage is TRBJ1-4, with D possibly matching TRBD1 (6 bases). CDR3 length: 12 residues. V lost 11 bases to trimming and J lost 7 bases, with 14 bases between them. Germline loops: CDR1 SGHAT, CDR2 FQNNGV. CDR3 residues: CAVLKGGEKLFF. The CDR3 nucleotides read TGTGCCGTTTTAAAAGGGGGTGAAAAACTGTTTTTT.

This clonotype was counted between two and nine times. V gene TRBV7-3 combines with J gene TRBJ2-3, with 12 bases that match TRBD2. This CDR3 has 17 amino acids. The V and J ends lost 5 bases and 2 bases, in that order; junction bases with no gene match: 8. Germline CDR1 is SGHTA and CDR2 is FQGTGA. CDR3 residues: CASSDSTSGGPTDTQYF. CDR3 nucleotides: TGTGCCAGCAGCGATTCTACTAGCGGGGGGCCCACAGATACGCAGTATTTT.

The V call is TRBV2, the J call TRBJ2-5, with TRBD1 as a possible D gene (7 bases). The CDR3 sequence is 17 residues long. Per germline, CDR1 SNHLY and CDR2 FYNNEI. The V end was cut by 2 bases, the J end by 5 bases, with 21 bases between. DNA for the CDR3: TGTGCCAGCAGTGAAAGGTTGGGGCCAGGGGGGTTGGAGACCCAGTACTTC. This translates into CASSERLGPGGLETQYF.

The V call is TRBV6-5, the J call TRBJ2-3; 7 bases are a match to TRBD2. This CDR3 is 16 amino acids long. The V and J ends lost 6 bases and 4 bases, in that order; junction bases with no gene match: 13. Germline V gene sequence: CDR1 MNHEY, CDR2 SVGAGI. The CDR3 sequence is CASSPWGSGEADTQYF. Here the CDR3 DNA reads TGTGCCAGCAGCCCCTGGGGGAGCGGGGAGGCAGATACGCAGTATTTT.

This chain uses TRBV4-3 with TRBJ2-3; D is perhaps TRBD2 (7 bases). The CDR3 runs 18 residues. CDR1 and CDR2 from the germline V gene are LGHNA and YSLEER. Trimming pared 4 bases from V and 1 base from J, leaving 21 bases between. The CDR3 DNA is TGCGCCAGCAGCCCCCAAAAAGGGGGGGGGCTTGGCACAGATACGCAGTATTTT. It is translated as CASSPQKGGGLGTDTQYF.

This clonotype occurred a few times. This chain connects TRBV18 to TRBJ2-7; the D is unclear. This CDR3 has 16 residues. V lost 3 bases, J lost 5 bases, and 20 bases lay in between. Germline loops: CDR1 KGHSH, CDR2 LQKENI. The CDR3 DNA sequence: TGTGCCAGCTCACCCCACCCGCGGACCCTGAGCCACGAGCAGTACGTC. This gives the protein CASSPHPRTLSHEQYV.

This sequence joins TRBV5-1 and TRBJ2-7; 8 bases are a match to TRBD2. V shed 5 bases and J 2 bases; nucleotides not matched to a gene: 12. Germline-derived CDR1 and CDR2 are SGHRS and YFSETQ. The CDR3 totals 16 residues. CDR3 nucleotides: TGCGCCAGCAGTCCGGGGGTAGCGGGGCAGACCTACGAGCAGTACTTC. Translating gives CASSPGVAGQTYEQYF.

The table lists this clonotype with many counts. The chain links TRBV7-9 to TRBJ1-5; 9 nucleotides line up with TRBD1. The germline gives CDR1 SEHNR, CDR2 FQNEAQ (reference sequence). The length of the CDR3 is 14 residues. The V and J ends lost 3 bases and 7 bases, in that order; junction bases with no gene match: 4. The CDR3 here is CASSLGQGTQPQHF. The CDR3 nucleotides read TGTGCCAGCAGCTTGGGACAGGGCACGCAGCCCCAGCATTTT.

This clonotype was seen at least ten times. The V call is TRBV27, the J call TRBJ2-1; 14 bases match TRBD2. CDR1 and CDR2 (germline): MNHEY, SMNVEV (reference sequence). J lost 12 bases, V lost 6 bases, and 19 bases had no gene match. The CDR3 totals 18 residues. The CDR3 region has the DNA TGTGCCAGCAGCACCTACGGGACGCAGACTAGCGGGGGGGCCACGCAGTTCTTC. Translating it yields CASSTYGTQTSGGATQFF.

This clonotype was detected only a few times. The chain uses TRBV10-2 and TRBJ1-4; D is unclear. This CDR3 region has 10 residues. Germline V gives CDR1 WSHSY, CDR2 SAAADI. V was pared by 10 bases and J by 7 bases, with 7 bases between. The CDR3 DNA follows: TGCGCCACCATGGGTGAAAAACTGTTTTTT. Encoded protein: CATMGEKLFF.

A few counts support this clonotype. V is TRBV7-3 and J is TRBJ1-1; no reliable D call. Germline CDR1 SGHTA, CDR2 FQGTGA. This CDR3 has 14 residues. The V and J ends lost 5 bases and 1 base respectively, with 11 bases between them. The CDR3 protein is CASSRAGENTEAFF. The CDR3, as DNA: TGTGCCAGCAGCCGGGCAGGAGAGAACACTGAAGCTTTCTTT.

This clonotype was counted between two and nine times. DNA for the CDR3: TGCAGTGCTGAAGGGGGGACTAGCGGATACCAAGAGACCCAGTACTTC. Translated, it gives CSAEGGTSGYQETQYF. The genes are TRBV20-1 and TRBJ2-5; 11 bases agree with TRBD2. The CDR3 length is 16 residues. CDR1 and CDR2 from the germline V gene are DFQATT and SNEGSKA (reference sequence). V lost 5 bases to trimming and J lost 0 bases; unmatched junction nucleotides: 8.

In this sample, this clonotype turned up a few times. The chain combines TRBV7-3 with TRBJ2-3; D might be TRBD1 or TRBD2, each matching 6 bases. The CDR3 contains 13 residues. The germline V gene has CDR1 SGHTA and CDR2 FQGTGA. Trimming pared 7 bases from V and 6 bases from J, leaving 14 bases between. The CDR3 DNA sequence: TGTGCCAGCAACACCGGGGGCTCGGATACGCAGTATTTT. Encoded protein: CASNTGGSDTQYF.

This sequence joins TRBV7-2 and TRBJ2-5, with 8 bases lining up with TRBD1. Trimming cost V 4 bases and J 6 bases; bases outside gene matches: 4. CDR3 length equals 13 residues. In germline, CDR1 is SGHTA, CDR2 FQGNSA. The CDR3 spells CASSWTGRQTQYF. CDR3 sequence (DNA): TGTGCCAGCAGCTGGACAGGGAGACAGACCCAGTACTTC. The full variable domain, rest sourced from reference TRBV7-2 and TRBJ2-5, is GAGVSQSPSNKVTEKGKDVELRCDPISGHTALYWYRQSLGQGLEFLIYFQGNSAPDKSGLPSDRFSAERTGGSVSTLTIQRTQQEDSAVYLCASSWTGRQTQYFGPGTRLLVL.

In its sample, this clonotype was seen many times. V usage is TRBV6-4 and J usage is TRBJ2-2; 11 bases align to TRBD2. This CDR3 has 15 amino acids. CDR1 is MRHNA and CDR2 is SNTAGT in the germline V gene. V lost 2 bases and J lost 4; bases outside the gene matches: 0. The CDR3, as DNA: TGTGCCAGCAGTGACACTAGCGGGGGCACCGGGGAGCTGTTTTTT. Encoded protein: CASSDTSGGTGELFF.

The rearrangement links TRBV15 to TRBJ2-1; D is perhaps TRBD2 (6 bases). V was trimmed by 3 bases and J by 4 bases, leaving 13 bases between them. CDR1 and CDR2 from the germline V gene are LNHNV and YYDKDF (reference sequence). The CDR3 has 15 residues. Here the CDR3 reads CATSSLGGTYNEQFF. The CDR3 DNA follows: TGTGCCACCAGCAGTCTTGGGGGGACTTACAATGAGCAGTTCTTC.

This clonotype was found a few times. The chain uses TRBV29-1 and TRBJ2-7; D assignment may be TRBD1 or TRBD2 (5 bases each). Per germline, CDR1 SQVTM and CDR2 ANQGSEA. V lost 5 bases to trimming and J lost 5 bases, with 16 bases between them. This CDR3 has 13 amino acids. The CDR3 DNA reads as TGCAGCGTTCCGGGACGGAGAGCGGACGAGCAGTACTTC. It codes for CSVPGRRADEQYF.